Below, 22 T cell receptor beta chains from the same sample are listed, as sequenced in a study of beta chain features in type 1 diabetes. Study-wide findings and caveats: Type 1 diabetes patients had moderately but significantly shorter TCRB CDR3s in all four CD4+ subsets.

These receptors have no known antigen. Every isolated RNA sample was fully reverse transcribed, so sequencing captured expressed TCRB transcripts. TCRdb's table, derived via immunoSEQ multiplex PCR, lists solely in-frame clones and lacks some. This repertoire shows 300,000 to 450,000 clones, over 10% found once; its top ten account for 0.0095% to 0.012%. The sequenced sample consisted of naive CD4+ T cells from blood. Every receptor here comes from a woman between 18 and 30 years old with type 1 diabetes.

V is TRBV30 and J is TRBJ1-2; D gene uncertain. V lost 5 bases to trimming and J lost 8 bases, with 18 bases between them. CDR1 is GTSNPN and CDR2 is SVGIG in the germline V gene (reference sequence). CDR3 length: 13 residues. This CDR3 is CAWVMGGVGGYTF. CDR3 in DNA: TGTGCCTGGGTGATGGGAGGCGTGGGAGGCTACACCTTC.

In this sample, this clone turned up a few times. The rearrangement uses TRBV15 and TRBJ2-7, with 7 bases matching TRBD2. V lost 0 bases to trimming and J lost 2 bases; unmatched junction nucleotides: 7. CDR3 length: 16 residues. CDR1 LNHNV and CDR2 YYDKDF come from the germline V gene (reference sequence). CDR3 protein: CATSRDRGGRAYEQYF. For the CDR3, the DNA is TGTGCCACCAGCAGAGATCGGGGAGGGCGAGCCTACGAGCAGTACTTC.

This clone was detected only a few times. For the CDR3, the DNA is TGCAGCGTTGTAGGGGGCCCCAGACTGAACACTGAAGCTTTCTTT. Protein: CSVVGGPRLNTEAFF. The chain couples TRBV29-1 to TRBJ1-1, with 7 bases matching TRBD1. Germline trimming cut 4 bases from V and 0 bases from J; bases unmatched to any gene: 8. This CDR3 comprises 15 residues. Germline lookup yields CDR1 SQVTM and CDR2 ANQGSEA.

The chain recombines TRBV19 with TRBJ2-7; a weak D match, TRBD2 (5 bases). Germline V CDR1 and CDR2: LNHDA, SQIVND (reference sequence). The V and J ends lost 5 bases and 0 bases respectively, with 17 bases between them. The CDR3 length is 16 residues. As DNA, the CDR3 is TGTGCCAGTAGTCCCCACGGGATGGGGAGCTCCTACGAGCAGTACTTC. Translating it yields CASSPHGMGSSYEQYF.

The chain is built from TRBV6-4 and TRBJ2-1; 10 nucleotides agree with TRBD1. The CDR3 length is 14 residues. V lost 2 bases to trimming and J lost 10 bases; unmatched junction nucleotides: 5. The germline V gene has CDR1 MRHNA and CDR2 SNTAGT. The CDR3 here is CASSDRDRGGEQFF. In nucleotides, the CDR3 is TGTGCCAGCAGTGACAGGGACAGGGGTGGCGAGCAGTTCTTC.

The rearrangement uses TRBV10-2 and TRBJ1-1; no firm D call. V lost 3 bases and J 4 bases, leaving 6 bases between the germline ends. The germline V gene encodes CDR1 WSHSY and CDR2 SAAADI. This CDR3 has 12 residues. The CDR3 bases are TGCGCCAGCAGTGACCCTAGCACTGAAGCTTTCTTT. This codes for CASSDPSTEAFF.

The V call is TRBV30, the J call TRBJ2-7; TRBD2 aligns across 7 bases. V lost 1 base to trimming and J lost 2 bases; unmatched junction nucleotides: 8. Germline CDR1 reads GTSNPN; CDR2 reads SVGIG (reference sequence). This CDR3 spans 15 amino acids. CDR3 region: CAWSGGGSVPYEQYF. For the CDR3, the DNA is TGTGCCTGGAGTGGGGGGGGTAGCGTACCCTACGAGCAGTACTTC.

This rearrangement joins TRBV6-5 to TRBJ2-7; TRBD2 matches at 10 bases. V lost 6 bases, J lost 4 bases, and 6 bases stayed unmatched. Germline loops: CDR1 MNHEY, CDR2 SVGAGI. The CDR3 runs 14 residues. CDR3 DNA: TGTGCCAGCAGGCCTAGCGGGAGTCGGTACGAGCAGTACTTC. It translates to CASRPSGSRYEQYF.

V and J are TRBV7-8 and TRBJ1-1; no definite D call. V lost 5 bases, J lost 0 bases, and 7 bases lay in between. Germline V lookup: CDR1 SGHVS, CDR2 FQNEAQ. The CDR3 sequence is 13 residues long. CDR3 nucleotide sequence: TGTGCCAGCAGCGGGAGGGTGAACACTGAAGCTTTCTTT. It codes for CASSGRVNTEAFF.

V is TRBV11-2 and J is TRBJ2-1; 14 bases are a match to TRBD2. The trim removed 4 bases at V and 5 bases at J, leaving 10 bases unmatched. This CDR3 is built from 18 residues. CDR1 and CDR2 from the germline V gene are SGHAT and FQNNGV. The CDR3 DNA reads as TGTGCCAGCAGCTCCGGACTAGCGGGGGGCCGGCTTAACAATGAGCAGTTCTTC. Translating gives CASSSGLAGGRLNNEQFF.

This clone has a handful of counts. CDR3 loop: CAWKIGGTGVYEQYF. CDR3 nucleotides: TGTGCCTGGAAGATCGGTGGGACAGGGGTCTACGAGCAGTACTTC. The rearrangement joins TRBV30 to TRBJ2-7; 10 nucleotides line up with TRBD1. CDR3 length: 15 residues. Germline CDR1 is GTSNPN and CDR2 is SVGIG (reference sequence). V lost 4 bases and J lost 3; bases outside the gene matches: 9.

The chain has TRBV9 and TRBJ2-2; TRBD2 matches 8 bases. The germline CDR1 and CDR2 sequences are SGDLS and YYNGEE. J was trimmed by 4 bases and V by 3 bases; bases with no gene match: 8. This CDR3 comprises 16 residues. CDR3 residues: CASSAPGLDRTGELFF. CDR3 bases: TGTGCCAGCAGCGCCCCGGGACTAGACCGCACCGGGGAGCTGTTTTTT.

This clone came up a few times. The chain uses TRBV5-6 and TRBJ2-1; the match to TRBD2 covers 12 bases. The V and J ends lost 6 bases and 10 bases, in that order; junction bases with no gene match: 11. Germline V gives CDR1 SGHDT, CDR2 YYEEEE. This CDR3 has 15 amino acids. CDR3 nucleotide sequence: TGTGCCAGCACCTCGGCCGGACTAGCGGGGTCCGAGCAGTTCTTC. Residues: CASTSAGLAGSEQFF. The complete variable domain, with remaining parts taken from reference TRBV5-6 and TRBJ2-1, reads DAGVTQSPTHLIKTRGQQVTLRCSPKSGHDTVSWYQQALGQGPQFIFQYYEEEERQRGNFPDRFSGHQFPNYSSELNVNALLLGDSALYLCASTSAGLAGSEQFFGPGTRLTVL.

This clone was counted between two and nine times. The chain recombines TRBV11-2 with TRBJ2-7, with D maybe TRBD2 (6 bases). Germline-derived CDR1 and CDR2 are SGHAT and FQNNGV. V was cut by 3 bases and J by 6 bases, with 9 bases left in between. The CDR3 has 12 residues. The CDR3 bases are TGTGCCAGCAGCTTTGTTAGCGGCGAGCAGTACTTC. Protein product: CASSFVSGEQYF.

This clone appeared a few times. The sample has other DNA sequences that encode this CDR3 too. V and J are TRBV20-1 and TRBJ2-1; D gene uncertain. Trimming stripped 3 bases from V and 4 bases from J, with 4 bases between. This CDR3 has 11 residues. Germline assignment: CDR1 DFQATT and CDR2 SNEGSKA (reference sequence). The CDR3 reads CSASGYNEQFF. In nucleotides, the CDR3 is TGCAGTGCTAGCGGGTACAATGAGCAGTTCTTC.

Remarks on this clone: Other DNA sequences in this sample translate to the same CDR3. The V and J genes are TRBV7-2 and TRBJ1-1, with TRBD1 as a possible D gene (5 bases). The CDR3 has 15 residues. V lost 3 bases and J lost 1, with 12 bases in between. Germline CDR1 and CDR2: SGHTA and FQGNSA. In DNA, the CDR3 is TGTGCCAGCAGCTTGGTCGGCAGGGCGAACACTGAAGCTTTCTTT. It translates to CASSLVGRANTEAFF.

This clone has just a few counts. The V and J genes are TRBV6-4 and TRBJ2-1; TRBD1 matches 8 bases. The CDR3 is 15 residues long. Germline V CDR1 and CDR2: MRHNA, SNTAGT. V trimming: 4 bases; J trimming: 2 bases; junction bases outside the gene matches: 4. The CDR3 region has the DNA TGTGCCAGCAGTGTTTCACAGGGGGCCTACAATGAGCAGTTCTTC. It codes for CASSVSQGAYNEQFF.

This clone has more than one count but fewer than ten. The rearrangement links TRBV7-3 to TRBJ2-7, with TRBD2 matching over 8 bases. Germline values: CDR1 SGHTA, CDR2 FQGTGA. The V and J ends lost 2 bases and 3 bases, in that order; junction bases with no gene match: 3. This CDR3 spans 14 amino acids. CDR3 nucleotides: TGTGCCAGCAGCTTAGCGGGGGGAAGCTACGAGCAGTACTTC. The encoded protein is CASSLAGGSYEQYF.

This sequence joins TRBV19 and TRBJ2-1; a weak D match, TRBD1 (6 bases). The length of the CDR3 is 16 residues. Between the trimmed V and J ends, which lost 2 bases and 7 bases, there was a span of 18 bases. The germline gives CDR1 LNHDA, CDR2 SQIVND (reference sequence). CDR3 in DNA: TGTGCCAGTAGTATACGAAGAGGGACACATATGAATGAGCAGTTCTTC. It translates to CASSIRRGTHMNEQFF.

This clone was counted between two and nine times. The chain carries TRBV2 and TRBJ2-7, with TRBD1 matching over 9 bases. Germline values: CDR1 SNHLY, CDR2 FYNNEI. The CDR3 sequence is 14 residues long. Trimming took 1 base from V and 7 from J; bases not matched to a gene: 5. The CDR3 DNA sequence: TGTGCCAGCAGTGAAGGGACAGGGGAACGGGAGCAGTACTTC. Amino acids: CASSEGTGEREQYF.

This clone has a handful of counts. The chain links TRBV4-3 to TRBJ1-2; 10 nucleotides align to TRBD1. Per germline, CDR1 LGHNA and CDR2 YSLEER. The CDR3 has 15 residues. Trimming cost V 8 bases and J 1 base; bases outside gene matches: 7. The CDR3 nucleotides read TGCGCCAGCCGACGCGGGACAGGGGTTAACTATGGCTACACCTTC. Its protein is CASRRGTGVNYGYTF.

DNA for the CDR3: TGTGCCAGCAGCCAACTAAACAATGAGCAGTTCTTC. It is translated as CASSQLNNEQFF. The chain is built from TRBV5-4 and TRBJ2-1; D gene unclear. V was cut by 4 bases and J by 5 bases, with 7 bases left in between. There are 12 residues in the CDR3. Germline V gene lookup returns CDR1 SGHNT and CDR2 YYREEE (reference sequence).